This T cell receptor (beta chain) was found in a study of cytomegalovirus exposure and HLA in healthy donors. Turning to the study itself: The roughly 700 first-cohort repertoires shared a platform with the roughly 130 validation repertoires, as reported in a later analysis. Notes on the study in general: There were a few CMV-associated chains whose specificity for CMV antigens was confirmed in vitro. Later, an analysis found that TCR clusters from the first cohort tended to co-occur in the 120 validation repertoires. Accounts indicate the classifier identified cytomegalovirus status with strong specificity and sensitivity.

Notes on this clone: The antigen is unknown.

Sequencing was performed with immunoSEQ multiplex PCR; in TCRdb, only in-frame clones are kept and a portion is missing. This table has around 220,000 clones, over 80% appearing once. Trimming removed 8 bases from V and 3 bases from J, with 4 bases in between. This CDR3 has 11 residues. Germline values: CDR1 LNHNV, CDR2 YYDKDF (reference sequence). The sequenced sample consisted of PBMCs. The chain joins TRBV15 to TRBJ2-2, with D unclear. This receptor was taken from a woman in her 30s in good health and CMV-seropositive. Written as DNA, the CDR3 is TGTGCCACCTCACACACCGGGGAGCTGTTTTTT. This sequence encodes CATSHTGELFF.